This TCR beta chain was identified during a study of shared clonotypes between healthy human individuals. Study details: The donor pool was made up of two women and three men aged 18 to 49.

Genomic DNA (from each subset) was split evenly across several immunoSEQ plates. Measured with immunoSEQ multiplex PCR; TCRdb has only the in-frame clones, and not every one. Seen here are about 110,000 clones, 68% observed once, and the top ten hold around 24%. General study findings and limits: Relative to their counterparts shared across all four donors, non-shared clonotypes exhibited diminished generation probabilities.

To note about this clone: The antigen remains undetermined.

The CDR3 spans 15 residues. Germline loops: CDR1 MRHNA, CDR2 SNTAGT. V lost 6 bases and J lost 1, with 15 bases in between. The receptor was derived from a woman in her 30s in good health. The rearrangement joins TRBV6-4 to TRBJ1-1; D is perhaps TRBD1 (5 bases). Sequencing was carried out using memory CD8+ T cells sorted from blood. Subset reported: CD45RO+ cells pooled with CCR7-negative TemRA cells. The CDR3 nucleotides are TGTGCCAGCAGGCGAGGGGACGGGAAGAACACTGAAGCTTTCTTT. Residues: CASRRGDGKNTEAFF.